The next 28 T cell receptor beta chains were all read from a single sample in a study of OX40 agonist ivuxolimab in advanced cancers. Method: immunoSEQ multiplex PCR; TCRdb's copy keeps in-frame clones and lacks some. The profile covers approximately 69,000 clones, with 80% to 85% appearing a single time and around 2.3% taken by the ten largest. Sequenced here: CD4+ or CD8+ T cells sorted from blood, sampled in a trial of the OX40 agonist ivuxolimab. The receptor set was obtained from an adult with an advanced solid tumor such as melanoma, head and neck, liver or kidney cancer.

This chain connects TRBV6-1 to TRBJ1-4, with D maybe TRBD1 (5 bases). Germline CDR1 and CDR2: MNHNS and SASEGT. This CDR3 has 13 amino acids. V was trimmed by 5 bases and J by 8 bases, leaving 12 bases between them. CDR3 amino acids: CASSFQEGEKLFF. CDR3 in DNA: TGTGCCAGCAGTTTTCAGGAGGGGGAAAAACTGTTTTTT.

The chain joins TRBV11-3 to TRBJ2-2; 7 nucleotides agree with TRBD2. V dropped 6 bases and J dropped 1; count of bases not matched to a gene: 5. The CDR3 has 15 amino acids. Looked up from germline, CDR1 is SGHNT and CDR2 is YENEEA. CDR3 nucleotides: TGTGCCAGCAGGCCTACGGGGGGGAACACCGGGGAGCTGTTTTTT. The encoded protein is CASRPTGGNTGELFF.

This clone has just a few counts. V gene TRBV28 combines with J gene TRBJ2-7; no clear D. The CDR3 covers 15 residues. The V end was cut by 6 bases, the J end by 4 bases, with 19 bases between. Germline CDR1 and CDR2: MDHEN and SYDVKM. In nucleotides, the CDR3 is TGTGCCAGCAGCCGCGCCAGTGCCGCCATGTACGAGCAGTACTTC. Translation gives CASSRASAAMYEQYF.

This clone was found a few times. This chain connects TRBV2 to TRBJ1-1; weak D call: TRBD1 (6 bases). Between the trimmed V and J ends, which lost 6 bases and 0 bases, there was a span of 8 bases. From germline, CDR1 is SNHLY and CDR2 FYNNEI. The CDR3 contains 13 residues. As DNA, the CDR3 is TGTGCCAGCAGGGACAGCGTGAACACTGAAGCTTTCTTT. Translating it yields CASRDSVNTEAFF.

The CDR3 loop reads CASSLLLGGYEQYF. The CDR3 DNA reads TGTGCCAGCAGTTTACTTTTAGGGGGCTACGAGCAGTACTTC. The J gene is TRBJ2-7, the V gene TRBV28; a weak D match, TRBD1 (6 bases). V was cut by 2 bases and J by 3 bases, with 11 bases left in between. Germline assignment: CDR1 MDHEN and CDR2 SYDVKM. This CDR3 is 14 amino acids long.

The chain uses TRBV6-1 and TRBJ2-7, with D possibly matching TRBD2 (5 bases). Per germline, CDR1 MNHNS and CDR2 SASEGT. The germline V and J ends were trimmed by 3 bases and 3 bases, with 9 bases remaining between them. This CDR3 contains 13 residues. The CDR3 bases are TGTGCCAGCAGTGAGCGCCGGGGCTACGAGCAGTACTTC. Translating it yields CASSERRGYEQYF.

The chain joins TRBV2 to TRBJ1-5; 9 nucleotides align to TRBD1. Germline CDR1 and CDR2: SNHLY and FYNNEI. V lost 5 bases and J lost 7; bases outside the gene matches: 9. The CDR3 spans 15 residues. The CDR3 protein is CASSSGQGRVQPQHF. CDR3 DNA sequence: TGTGCCAGCAGTTCGGGACAGGGCAGGGTGCAGCCCCAGCATTTT.

The chain has TRBV5-5 and TRBJ1-2; 9 bases are a match to TRBD1. Germline trimming cut 3 bases from V and 6 bases from J; bases unmatched to any gene: 6. The germline CDR1 and CDR2 sequences are SGHKS and YYEKEE (reference sequence). This CDR3 spans 14 amino acids. This CDR3 is CASSSLDRGNGYTF. The DNA for the CDR3 is TGTGCCAGCAGCTCCCTAGACAGGGGGAATGGCTACACCTTC.

J is TRBJ2-7 and V is TRBV6-1; weak D call: TRBD1 (6 bases). Trimming removed 8 bases from V and 6 bases from J, with 23 bases in between. Germline V gene lookup returns CDR1 MNHNS and CDR2 SASEGT. The CDR3 length is 15 residues. The CDR3 coding sequence is TGTGCCAGCCACCTACAGGGCCTAGGGGTTCGCGAGCAGTACTTC. Translating gives CASHLQGLGVREQYF.

This chain joins TRBV6-1 and TRBJ1-1; D may be TRBD1 (6 bases). Trimming left V 6 bases short and J 2 bases short, with 10 bases between. Germline V gives CDR1 MNHNS, CDR2 SASEGT. The CDR3 extends over 13 amino acids. The CDR3 sequence is CASSRTVNTEAFF. In nucleotides, the CDR3 is TGTGCCAGCAGCAGGACAGTTAACACTGAAGCTTTCTTT.

V and J are TRBV7-2 and TRBJ2-3, with D hard to call. The germline gives CDR1 SGHTA, CDR2 FQGNSA. The CDR3 is made up of 13 amino acids. V gave up 1 base and J gave up 9 bases, with 11 bases separating them. The CDR3 bases are TGTGCCAGCAGCTTAGGTTTCGAGAGCACGCAGTATTTT. As protein: CASSLGFESTQYF.

The J gene is TRBJ2-7, the V gene TRBV27, with TRBD2 identical over 11 bases. CDR3 length equals 15 residues. The J segment lost 2 bases and the V segment lost 7 bases, leaving 7 bases of the junction unmatched. The V gene's germline CDR1 is MNHEY and CDR2 SMNVEV (reference sequence). CDR3 sequence reads: CASTPALAGAYEQYF. Written as DNA, the CDR3 is TGTGCCAGCACCCCCGCACTAGCGGGAGCCTACGAGCAGTACTTC.

The chain recombines TRBV4-1 with TRBJ2-2; D ambiguous. The CDR3 is 15 amino acids. Germline CDR1 and CDR2: MGHRA and YSYEKL. V was clipped by 4 bases and J by 7 bases, with 16 bases between them. The CDR3 loop reads CASSLYTLGLGELFF. The CDR3 DNA reads as TGCGCCAGCAGCCTTTACACCCTAGGGCTCGGGGAGCTGTTTTTT.

The chain links TRBV4-2 to TRBJ1-1; 10 nucleotides match TRBD1. V gave up 8 bases and J gave up 3 bases; unmatched junction bases: 15. CDR1 is LGHNA and CDR2 is YNFKEQ in the germline V gene. There are 17 residues in the CDR3. DNA of the CDR3: TGTGCCAGCCCCGCTGGGGACAGGGGAAATGAACACACTGAAGCTTTCTTT. It yields the protein CASPAGDRGNEHTEAFF.

J is TRBJ1-5 and V is TRBV25-1; unclear D gene. This CDR3 has 14 amino acids. With 4 bases removed from V and 1 base from J, the gap between germline ends came to 8 bases. Germline assignment: CDR1 MGHDK and CDR2 SYGVNS. As DNA, the CDR3 is TGTGCCAGCAGTGGAGGCAAGAGCAATCAGCCCCAGCATTTT. Its translation: CASSGGKSNQPQHF.

This clone was counted between two and nine times. CDR3 in DNA: TGTGCCTGGAGAGAACCGAGTTCACCCCTCCACTTT. Its translation is CAWREPSSPLHF. The V and J genes are TRBV30 and TRBJ1-6; unclear D gene. The CDR3 loop spans 12 amino acids. Looked up from germline, CDR1 is GTSNPN and CDR2 is SVGIG (reference sequence). V dropped 3 bases and J dropped 9 bases, with 9 bases sitting between them. The whole variable domain, remainder taken from reference TRBV30 and TRBJ1-6, is SQTIHQWPATLVQPVGSPLSLECTVEGTSNPNLYWYRQAAGRGLQLLFYSVGIGQISSEVPQNLSASRPQDRQFILSSKKLLLSDSGFYLCAWREPSSPLHFGNGTRLTVT.

The chain combines TRBV7-9 with TRBJ1-2; D possibly corresponds to TRBD1 (5 bases). Germline CDR1 is SEHNR and CDR2 is FQNEAQ (reference sequence). Trimming removed 1 base at V and 2 bases at J, with 14 bases between. The CDR3 contains 16 residues. CDR3 in amino acids: CASSLGRADSNYGYTF. The CDR3 DNA sequence: TGTGCCAGCAGCTTAGGGAGGGCTGACAGCAACTATGGCTACACCTTC.

This clone was found once. The rearrangement links TRBV25-1 to TRBJ1-5; D is ambiguous. The ends were cut back, 4 bases at V and 2 bases at J, with 9 bases in the middle. The CDR3 sequence is 14 residues long. Germline assignment: CDR1 MGHDK and CDR2 SYGVNS. The CDR3 protein is CASSGAGGNQPQHF. In DNA form, the CDR3 reads TGTGCCAGCAGTGGGGCCGGGGGCAATCAGCCCCAGCATTTT. Using reference TRBV25-1 and TRBJ1-5 for the parts outside the CDR3, the full variable domain is EADIYQTPRYLVIGTGKKITLECSQTMGHDKMYWYQQDPGMELHLIHYSYGVNSTEKGDLSSESTVSRIRTEHFPLTLESARPSHTSQYLCASSGAGGNQPQHFGDGTRLSIL.

The rearrangement uses TRBV18 and TRBJ1-5; 8 nucleotides agree with TRBD1. Losses at the gene ends were 5 bases for V and 7 bases for J; bases not matched to a gene: 7. CDR3 size: 14 residues. Per germline, CDR1 KGHSH and CDR2 LQKENI. CDR3 region: CASSAQGAQQPQHF. Here the CDR3 DNA reads TGTGCCAGCTCAGCTCAGGGGGCCCAGCAGCCCCAGCATTTT.

The chain recombines TRBV5-4 with TRBJ2-7; TRBD2 aligns across 7 bases. V shed 2 bases and J 3 bases; nucleotides not matched to a gene: 2. Germline CDR1 and CDR2: SGHNT and YYREEE (reference sequence). The CDR3 length is 13 residues. CDR3 sequence reads: CASSLRGDYEQYF. The CDR3 region has the DNA TGTGCCAGCAGCTTACGGGGGGACTACGAGCAGTACTTC. The full variable domain, rest sourced from reference TRBV5-4 and TRBJ2-7, is ETGVTQSPTHLIKTRGQQVTLRCSSQSGHNTVSWYQQALGQGPQFIFQYYREEENGRGNFPPRFSGLQFPNYSSELNVNALELDDSALYLCASSLRGDYEQYFGPGTRLTVT.

This clone has more than one count but fewer than ten. The chain combines TRBV6-5 with TRBJ1-5, with a weak D call TRBD1 (5 bases). Germline V gives CDR1 MNHEY, CDR2 SVGAGI. The CDR3 has 14 residues. Trimming took 6 bases from V and 4 from J, leaving 13 bases between them. CDR3 in amino acids: CASSQFGGNQPQHF. The CDR3 coding sequence is TGTGCCAGCAGCCAATTCGGGGGAAATCAGCCCCAGCATTTT.

On this clone: This sample also contains other DNA sequences that code for the same CDR3. The rearrangement joins TRBV30 to TRBJ1-2; D is uncertain. Germline values: CDR1 GTSNPN, CDR2 SVGIG (reference sequence). There are 13 residues in the CDR3. Trimming removed 2 bases from V and 2 bases from J, with 9 bases in between. DNA for the CDR3: TGTGCCTGGAGTTTGGGTATCAACTATGGCTACACCTTC. It specifies CAWSLGINYGYTF.

This chain uses TRBV28 with TRBJ2-3; possibly TRBD1 for D (6 bases). This CDR3 contains 16 residues. The V end lost 3 bases, the J end lost 0 bases, and 13 bases lay between the germline ends. Germline V gives CDR1 MDHEN, CDR2 SYDVKM. The CDR3 protein is CASSLFRTVSTDTQYF. Written as DNA, the CDR3 is TGTGCCAGCAGTTTGTTCCGGACAGTTAGCACAGATACGCAGTATTTT.

This chain links TRBV5-8 with TRBJ2-2; 8 nucleotides agree with TRBD1. Per germline, CDR1 SGHTS and CDR2 YDEGEE. The length of the CDR3 is 18 residues. V lost 3 bases to trimming and J lost 1 base; unmatched junction nucleotides: 11. CDR3 coding DNA: TGTGCCAGCAGCTATAACAGGGGGAGGAAAATGAACACCGGGGAGCTGTTTTTT. Residues: CASSYNRGRKMNTGELFF.

This clone came up a few times. The chain uses TRBV30 and TRBJ1-3, with 7 bases aligning to TRBD1. The V segment lost 3 bases and the J segment 2 bases; nucleotides outside the gene matches: 7. The CDR3 spans 15 residues. Per the germline V gene, CDR1 is GTSNPN and CDR2 is SVGIG (reference sequence). CDR3 in DNA: TGTGCCTGGAGGGATGACAGGGTCGCTGGAAACACCATATATTTT. This sequence encodes CAWRDDRVAGNTIYF.

This chain's CDR3 is CSVPKGASGSSYNEQFF. DNA of the CDR3: TGCAGCGTTCCCAAGGGGGCTAGCGGGAGCTCCTACAATGAGCAGTTCTTC. The rearrangement links TRBV29-1 to TRBJ2-1; TRBD2 agrees at 10 bases. From germline, CDR1 is SQVTM and CDR2 ANQGSEA. Trimming cost V 5 bases and J 0 bases; bases outside gene matches: 10. The CDR3 length is 17 residues.

The chain links TRBV5-1 to TRBJ2-1; D not resolved. V shed 0 bases and J shed 0 bases, with 7 bases lying between them. Germline CDR1 SGHRS, CDR2 YFSETQ. The CDR3 contains 15 residues. CDR3 protein: CASSLDFSSYNEQFF. As DNA, the CDR3 is TGCGCCAGCAGCTTGGACTTTAGCTCCTACAATGAGCAGTTCTTC.

CDR3 protein: CASTGRSLNTEAFF. In DNA, the CDR3 is TGTGCCAGCACCGGACGGAGCCTGAACACTGAAGCTTTCTTT. The chain joins TRBV6-1 to TRBJ1-1; no clear D. V was pared by 7 bases and J by 0 bases, with 12 bases between. This CDR3 region has 14 residues. Germline CDR1 is MNHNS and CDR2 is SASEGT.